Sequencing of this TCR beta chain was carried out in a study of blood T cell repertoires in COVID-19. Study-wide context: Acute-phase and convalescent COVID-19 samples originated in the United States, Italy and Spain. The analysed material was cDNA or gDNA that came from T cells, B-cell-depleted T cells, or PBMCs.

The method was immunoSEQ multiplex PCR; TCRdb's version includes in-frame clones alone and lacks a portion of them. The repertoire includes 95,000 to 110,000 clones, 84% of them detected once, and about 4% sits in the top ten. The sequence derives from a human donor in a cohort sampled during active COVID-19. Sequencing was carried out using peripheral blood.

The CDR3 DNA reads TGTGCCAGCAGCTTGGGGGGACAGATTTATTACGAGCAGTACTTC. Translation gives CASSLGGQIYYEQYF. The V and J genes are TRBV5-8 and TRBJ2-7, with 7 positions matching TRBD1. The CDR3 contains 15 residues. V shed 0 bases, J shed 4 bases, and the junction held 7 bases outside the gene matches. Per germline, CDR1 SGHTS and CDR2 YDEGEE.